These 22 T cell receptor beta chains came from one sample sequenced in a study of breast tumors, draining lymph nodes, adjacent tissues. Breast cancer patients provided tissue from their axillary draining lymph nodes. TCRdb processed the multiplex PCR reads anew with MiXCR; each CDR3 protein has one entry. The sample has about 130,000 distinct CDR3 sequences; 21% are singletons. Input material: axillary lymph node tissue. These receptors were taken from a female donor with breast cancer. Some clones in this sample may be carry-over from other donors' samples.

This clonotype has ten or more counts. The V and J genes are TRBV11-2 and TRBJ2-5; D unclear. V lost 3 bases, J lost 5 bases, and 13 bases lay in between. The CDR3 totals 14 residues. Germline lookup yields CDR1 SGHAT and CDR2 FQNNGV. CDR3 sequence (DNA): TGTGCCAGCAGCTTCCACTGGCAGGCGGAGACCCAGTACTTC. Encoded protein: CASSFHWQAETQYF.

This clonotype was counted many times. The rearrangement links TRBV6-6 to TRBJ2-5; tentatively, D is TRBD2 (6 bases). CDR1 and CDR2 (germline): MNHNY, SVGAGI (reference sequence). V gave up 4 bases and J gave up 4 bases, with 10 bases separating them. This CDR3 comprises 13 residues. CDR3 sequence (DNA): TGTGCCAGCAGTTTAAATAGCGGAGAGACCCAGTACTTC. It yields the protein CASSLNSGETQYF.

This clonotype was detected ten times or more. This chain connects TRBV5-5 to TRBJ1-5, with D unresolved. Looked up from germline, CDR1 is SGHKS and CDR2 is YYEKEE (reference sequence). V was cut by 0 bases and J by 2 bases, with 9 bases left in between. This CDR3 spans 15 amino acids. The CDR3 loop is CASSLGQRGNQPQHF. The CDR3 region has the DNA TGTGCCAGCAGCTTGGGACAACGTGGCAATCAGCCCCAGCATTTT.

This clonotype was seen repeatedly, ten times or more. This chain uses TRBV28 with TRBJ2-7; 10 bases match TRBD1. There are 16 residues in the CDR3. V lost 2 bases and J lost 5; bases outside the gene matches: 9. In germline, CDR1 is MDHEN, CDR2 SYDVKM. The CDR3 nucleotides read TGTGCCAGCAGTTTACTGGCCGGGACAGGGGAGGACGAGCAGTACTTC. It encodes CASSLLAGTGEDEQYF.

This clonotype was recorded at least ten times. The rearrangement links TRBV6-4 to TRBJ2-1; a weak D match, TRBD2 (5 bases). Germline V gene sequence: CDR1 MRHNA, CDR2 SNTAGT. V was cut by 4 bases and J by 5 bases, with 12 bases left in between. This CDR3 spans 14 amino acids. In DNA form, the CDR3 reads TGTGCCAGCAGTGGAGGGCCCTGGGACAATGAGCAGTTCTTC. This sequence encodes CASSGGPWDNEQFF.

This clonotype was recorded at least ten times. The V gene is TRBV20-1, the J gene TRBJ2-7; D is perhaps TRBD2 (6 bases). The CDR3 has 15 amino acids. Trimming cost V 0 bases and J 1 base, with 13 bases left between them. Germline V lookup: CDR1 DFQATT, CDR2 SNEGSKA (reference sequence). CDR3 DNA: TGCAGTGCTAGAGATCTTGCGGGACCTTCCTACGAGCAGTACTTC. This gives the protein CSARDLAGPSYEQYF.

Concerning this clonotype: A read error is possible here, since a much larger clone lies one base away. The V call is TRBV4-1, the J call TRBJ2-1; 12 nucleotides align to TRBD2. The germline gives CDR1 MGHRA, CDR2 YSYEKL. The CDR3 length is 15 residues. The CDR3 DNA follows: TGCGCCAACAGCCACCCTAGCGGGAGGGCCCCCGAGCAGTTCTTC. Translating gives CANSHPSGRAPEQFF.

On this clonotype itself: A read error may explain this, as a much larger clone is one base away. Without the conserved terminal phenylalanine or tryptophan, this CDR3 likely stems from a read error. The chain joins TRBV27 to TRBJ1-2; 10 positions agree with TRBD1. From germline, CDR1 is MNHEY and CDR2 SMNVEV (reference sequence). J lost 4 bases, V lost 0 bases, and 5 bases had no gene match. The CDR3 has 16 residues. CDR3: CASSLSGTGARYGYTS. The DNA of the CDR3 is TGTGCCAGCAGTTTATCGGGGACAGGGGCACGCTATGGCTACACCTCC.

With respect to this clonotype: One base away lies a much larger clone, so this may be a sequencing read error. Because the CDR3 is missing its conserved closing phenylalanine or tryptophan, this is likely a read error. The J gene is TRBJ1-2, the V gene TRBV18; TRBD1 aligns across 8 bases. The length of the CDR3 is 14 residues. V lost 3 bases, J lost 3 bases, and 3 bases stayed unmatched. CDR1 KGHSH and CDR2 LQKENI come from the germline V gene. CDR3 in DNA: TGTGCCAGCTCACCGACAGGGGTGGACTATGGCTACACCTCC. This codes for CASSPTGVDYGYTS.

This clonotype was seen ten or more times. This rearrangement joins TRBV14 to TRBJ2-7, with D maybe TRBD1 (5 bases). CDR1 is SGHDN and CDR2 is FVKESK in the germline V gene. The CDR3 runs 14 residues. V was pared by 0 bases and J by 3 bases, with 9 bases between. The CDR3 here is CASSQDQDNYEQYF. The DNA of the CDR3 is TGTGCCAGCAGCCAAGATCAGGACAACTACGAGCAGTACTTC.

At least ten counts were recorded for this clonotype. The chain links TRBV7-3 to TRBJ2-1, with 9 bases fitting TRBD2. The CDR3 is made up of 16 amino acids. CDR1 and CDR2 (germline): SGHTA, FQGTGA. The V segment lost 5 bases and the J segment 9 bases; nucleotides outside the gene matches: 14. The CDR3 DNA sequence: TGTGCCAGCAGCCCGCGGCGGACTAGCGACGGGATTGAGCAGTTCTTC. It is translated as CASSPRRTSDGIEQFF. The whole variable domain, remainder taken from reference TRBV7-3 and TRBJ2-1, is GAGVSQTPSNKVTEKGKYVELRCDPISGHTALYWYRQSLGQGPEFLIYFQGTGAADDSGLPNDRFFAVRPEGSVSTLKIQRTERGDSAVYLCASSPRRTSDGIEQFFGPGTRLTVL.

Notes on this clonotype: An end of the junction does not agree with germline; a read error may underlie this. The chain uses TRBV7-2 and TRBJ2-2; TRBD2 is a possible D gene (5 bases). The CDR3 is made up of 13 amino acids. CDR1 SGHTA and CDR2 FQGNSA come from the germline V gene. In nucleotides, the CDR3 is TGTGCTAGCAGCCCGGGGAGCTACGGGGAGCTGTTTTTT. Its translation is CASSPGSYGELFF.

The chain carries TRBV28 and TRBJ2-1; D perhaps matches TRBD2 (6 bases). The CDR3 runs 16 residues. The V and J ends lost 2 bases and 3 bases respectively, with 14 bases between them. Germline loops: CDR1 MDHEN, CDR2 SYDVKM. CDR3 DNA sequence: TGTGCCAGCAGTTTAACGGGGAGGAGATTCTACAATGAGCAGTTCTTC. It yields the protein CASSLTGRRFYNEQFF.

This clonotype came up many times. The V and J genes are TRBV9 and TRBJ2-1; D may match TRBD1 or TRBD2 (6 bases each). Per the germline V gene, CDR1 is SGDLS and CDR2 is YYNGEE. This CDR3 has 15 amino acids. With 0 bases removed from V and 8 bases from J, the gap between germline ends came to 15 bases. The chain's CDR3 is CASSVGATGAHEQFF. The CDR3 nucleotides read TGTGCCAGCAGCGTAGGAGCTACGGGGGCCCATGAGCAGTTCTTC.

This clonotype has ten or more counts. The CDR3 DNA reads as TGCAGTGCTAGGGGCCGGAGGTACAATGAGCAGTTCTTC. It yields the protein CSARGRRYNEQFF. V gene TRBV20-1 combines with J gene TRBJ2-1, with TRBD2 as a possible D gene (5 bases). The CDR3 is 13 residues long. From germline, CDR1 is DFQATT and CDR2 SNEGSKA (reference sequence). Trimming left V 3 bases short and J 4 bases short, with 10 bases between.

The sample holds many counts of this clonotype. The chain has TRBV19 and TRBJ1-2; unclear D gene. CDR3 size: 13 residues. Trimming cost V 1 base and J 4 bases, with 7 bases left between them. Per germline, CDR1 LNHDA and CDR2 SQIVND (reference sequence). Here the CDR3 reads CASSIGPPYGYTF. In DNA form, the CDR3 reads TGTGCCAGTAGTATAGGTCCCCCCTATGGCTACACCTTC.

The table lists this clonotype with many counts. The chain links TRBV2 to TRBJ2-7; 8 bases match TRBD1. The V gene end was trimmed by 6 bases and the J gene end by 1 base; junction bases not matched to a gene: 11. The CDR3 has 16 residues. Germline lookup yields CDR1 SNHLY and CDR2 FYNNEI. This CDR3 is CASSWKTGEKSYEQYF. The CDR3 DNA reads as TGTGCCAGCAGCTGGAAGACAGGGGAGAAGTCCTACGAGCAGTACTTC.

This clonotype was seen many times. The genes are TRBV20-1 and TRBJ1-2; D may be TRBD1 (5 bases). Per the germline V gene, CDR1 is DFQATT and CDR2 is SNEGSKA (reference sequence). CDR3 size: 21 residues. Trimming pared 0 bases from V and 8 bases from J, leaving 37 bases between. The CDR3 loop is CSARDPHPGFVGPGPRGGYTF. CDR3 DNA: TGCAGTGCTAGAGATCCCCATCCCGGTTTCGTTGGTCCGGGACCCCGGGGAGGCTACACCTTC.

This clonotype appeared many times. The chain combines TRBV7-9 with TRBJ2-5; 7 positions match TRBD2. The CDR3 spans 16 residues. V trimming: 2 bases; J trimming: 2 bases; junction bases outside the gene matches: 8. Per germline, CDR1 SEHNR and CDR2 FQNEAQ (reference sequence). The CDR3 loop is CASSLPRLAVQETQYF. DNA for the CDR3: TGTGCCAGCAGCTTACCTCGGCTAGCGGTACAAGAGACCCAGTACTTC.

This clonotype was recorded many times. V usage is TRBV14 and J usage is TRBJ1-3; no clear D. The CDR3 is 13 residues long. From germline, CDR1 is SGHDN and CDR2 FVKESK. V lost 0 bases and J lost 4, with 4 bases in between. CDR3 amino acids: CASSQEQGNTIYF. CDR3 sequence (DNA): TGTGCCAGCAGCCAAGAGCAAGGAAACACCATATATTTT.

This clonotype has at least ten counts. The rearrangement joins TRBV27 to TRBJ2-7; perhaps TRBD2 as D (5 bases). CDR1 and CDR2 from the germline V gene are MNHEY and SMNVEV (reference sequence). V lost 10 bases, J lost 7 bases, and 11 bases lay in between. This CDR3 has 10 residues. The CDR3 sequence is CATHRGEQYF. The CDR3 DNA is TGTGCCACCCACCGCGGGGAGCAGTACTTC.

This clonotype has a count of ten or more. The chain couples TRBV19 to TRBJ1-5, with 9 bases matching TRBD1. Germline trimming cut 5 bases from V and 1 base from J; bases unmatched to any gene: 9. The CDR3 is 17 amino acids. CDR1 and CDR2 (germline): LNHDA, SQIVND (reference sequence). CDR3 residues: CASSPLHRGLSNQPQHF. Here the CDR3 DNA reads TGTGCCAGTAGTCCCCTTCACAGGGGGCTCAGCAATCAGCCCCAGCATTTT. Variable domain in full (rest from reference TRBV19 and TRBJ1-5): DGGITQSPKYLFRKEGQNVTLSCEQNLNHDAMYWYRQDPGQGLRLIYYSQIVNDFQKGDIAEGYSVSREKKESFPLTVTSAQKNPTAFYLCASSPLHRGLSNQPQHFGDGTRLSIL.